This is a list of T cell receptor beta chains from one sample in a study of tumor-infiltrating lymphocytes in primary liver carcinoma. Each CDR3 protein gets one entry after TCRdb re-called the multiplex PCR reads with MiXCR. The sample records approximately 320,000 distinct CDR3 sequences, around 50% being singletons. Specimen: peripheral blood. All receptors come from a woman between 25 and 40 years old with primary liver carcinoma and hepatitis B virus infection. CDR3s include the opening cysteine and the closing phenylalanine or tryptophan. A D gene is named only where the DNA matches it firmly. Rows give clone size only sometimes, using once, few, many, or a class for an expanded clone.

clone_size: -
v_call: TRBV11-2
j_call: TRBJ2-7
d_call: -
cdr3_aa: CASSDQTSSSSYGQYF
cdr3_nt: TGTGCCAGCAGCGATCAGACTAGTTCAAGCTCCTACGGGCAGTACTTC

clone_size: many
v_call: TRBV10-2
j_call: TRBJ2-3
d_call: TRBD2
cdr3_aa: CASRILAGADTQYF
cdr3_nt: TGCGCCAGCCGAATACTAGCGGGAGCAGATACGCAGTATTTT

clone_size: few
v_call: TRBV14
j_call: TRBJ2-5
d_call: TRBD2
cdr3_aa: CASSPGLAGVDKTQYF
cdr3_nt: TGTGCCAGCAGCCCGGGACTAGCGGGAGTCGATAAGACCCAGTACTTC

clone_size: -
v_call: TRBV12-3/TRBV12-4
j_call: TRBJ1-5
d_call: -
cdr3_aa: CASNFPNQPQHF
cdr3_nt: TGTGCCAGCAACTTCCCCAATCAGCCCCAGCATTTT

clone_size: -
v_call: TRBV5-6
j_call: TRBJ2-7
d_call: -
cdr3_aa: CASSMRGDNEQYF
cdr3_nt: TGTGCCAGCAGCATGCGAGGGGACAACGAGCAGTACTTC

clone_size: -
v_call: TRBV2
j_call: TRBJ2-1
d_call: -
cdr3_aa: CASSGKAGTGYNEQFF
cdr3_nt: TGTGCCAGCAGCGGAAAAGCCGGGACTGGCTACAATGAGCAGTTCTTC

clone_size: -
v_call: TRBV6-2/TRBV6-3
j_call: TRBJ1-1
d_call: TRBD1
cdr3_aa: CASTGNDRGLWRSMNTEAFF
cdr3_nt: TGTGCCAGCACCGGAAACGACAGGGGCCTATGGAGGTCGATGAACACTGAAGCTTTCTTT

clone_size: -
v_call: TRBV6-5
j_call: TRBJ1-2
d_call: TRBD1
cdr3_aa: CATYNYRGIGYTF
cdr3_nt: TGTGCCACCTATAACTACAGGGGTATCGGCTACACCTTC

clone_size: -
v_call: TRBV28
j_call: TRBJ1-5
d_call: TRBD1
cdr3_aa: CASSSPQGAGNQPQHF
cdr3_nt: TGTGCCAGCAGTTCTCCGCAGGGGGCTGGCAATCAGCCCCAGCATTTT

clone_size: few
v_call: TRBV6-2/TRBV6-3
j_call: TRBJ2-3
d_call: -
cdr3_aa: CASSSTGQLTDTQYF
cdr3_nt: TGTGCCAGCAGTTCCACAGGCCAACTCACAGATACGCAGTATTTT

clone_size: -
v_call: TRBV6-5
j_call: TRBJ2-3
d_call: -
cdr3_aa: CASSPRDRAYTSTDAQYF
cdr3_nt: TGTGCCAGCAGTCCCCGGGACAGAGCTTACACTAGCACAGATGCGCAGTATTTT

clone_size: -
v_call: TRBV6-5
j_call: TRBJ1-2
d_call: -
cdr3_aa: CASSSNPRTAGGYGYTF
cdr3_nt: TGTGCCAGCAGTTCCAACCCGAGGACAGCAGGAGGCTATGGCTACACCTTC

clone_size: -
v_call: TRBV5-1
j_call: TRBJ2-1
d_call: -
cdr3_aa: CASNLLSLDNEQFF
cdr3_nt: TGCGCCAGCAACTTGTTGTCACTCGACAATGAGCAGTTCTTC

clone_size: -
v_call: TRBV6-1
j_call: TRBJ1-4
d_call: -
cdr3_aa: CASSDARGGLGEKLFF
cdr3_nt: TGTGCCAGCAGTGACGCGCGGGGGGGGCTGGGTGAAAAACTGTTTTTT

clone_size: many
v_call: TRBV12-3/TRBV12-4
j_call: TRBJ2-7
d_call: TRBD2
cdr3_aa: CASSFPGGSHEQYF
cdr3_nt: TGTGCCAGCAGTTTCCCCGGGGGGAGCCACGAGCAGTACTTC

clone_size: few
v_call: TRBV29-1
j_call: TRBJ2-5
d_call: TRBD2
cdr3_aa: CSVEDAQLAAFRAQYF
cdr3_nt: TGCAGCGTTGAAGATGCACAACTAGCGGCCTTTAGAGCCCAGTACTTC

clone_size: -
v_call: TRBV7-9
j_call: TRBJ1-5
d_call: -
cdr3_aa: CASSLDSAGGLAGGNQPQHF
cdr3_nt: TGTGCCAGCAGCTTAGACTCGGCCGGGGGGCTAGCAGGAGGCAATCAGCCCCAGCATTTT

clone_size: -
v_call: TRBV6-1
j_call: TRBJ2-5
d_call: -
cdr3_aa: CASSENRLTQETHYF
cdr3_nt: TGTGCCAGCAGTGAAAACAGGCTCACGCAAGAGACCCATTACTTC

clone_size: many
v_call: TRBV29-1
j_call: TRBJ1-2
d_call: -
cdr3_aa: CSVSISVGANYGYTF
cdr3_nt: TGCAGCGTTTCGATTAGTGTTGGAGCTAACTATGGCTACACCTTC

clone_size: many
v_call: TRBV29-1
j_call: TRBJ2-1
d_call: TRBD1
cdr3_aa: CSVDRQGVRNEQFF
cdr3_nt: TGCAGCGTTGATAGGCAGGGGGTTCGAAATGAGCAGTTCTTC

clone_size: -
v_call: TRBV6-2/TRBV6-3
j_call: TRBJ1-1
d_call: -
cdr3_aa: CASSYIVMNTEAFF
cdr3_nt: TGTGCCAGCAGTTACATCGTGATGAACACTGAAGCTTTCTTT

clone_size: -
v_call: TRBV11-2
j_call: TRBJ2-7
d_call: TRBD1
cdr3_aa: CTSSLGPWNGQGARNEQYF
cdr3_nt: TGTACCAGCAGCTTAGGCCCCTGGAACGGACAGGGGGCGAGAAACGAGCAGTACTTC

clone_size: -
v_call: TRBV12-3/TRBV12-4
j_call: TRBJ2-2
d_call: -
cdr3_aa: CASSTIDSTGELFF
cdr3_nt: TGTGCTAGCAGCACTATTGACAGCACCGGGGAGCTGTTTTTT

clone_size: many
v_call: TRBV6-2/TRBV6-3
j_call: TRBJ2-7
d_call: -
cdr3_aa: CASTEPGRTVYEQYF
cdr3_nt: TGTGCCAGCACCGAGCCGGGACGTACAGTCTACGAGCAGTACTTC

clone_size: -
v_call: TRBV11-2
j_call: TRBJ2-7
d_call: TRBD2
cdr3_aa: CASNSGTNGRGEQYF
cdr3_nt: TGTGCCAGCAACTCCGGGACTAACGGGAGGGGCGAGCAGTACTTC

clone_size: -
v_call: TRBV5-6
j_call: TRBJ1-2
d_call: TRBD1
cdr3_aa: CASSLPWTGPYGYTF
cdr3_nt: TGTGCCAGCAGCCTGCCCTGGACAGGACCGTATGGCTACACCTTC

clone_size: few
v_call: TRBV5-6
j_call: TRBJ2-5
d_call: -
cdr3_aa: CASSLVGASAQYF
cdr3_nt: TGTGCCAGCAGCTTGGTAGGGGCTTCGGCCCAGTACTTC

clone_size: many
v_call: TRBV29-1
j_call: TRBJ1-1
d_call: -
cdr3_aa: CSVEVQTDEAFF
cdr3_nt: TGCAGCGTTGAAGTTCAGACAGATGAAGCTTTCTTT

clone_size: -
v_call: TRBV11-3
j_call: TRBJ2-5
d_call: -
cdr3_aa: CASSPGDSSYGVQGTQYF
cdr3_nt: TGTGCCAGCAGCCCGGGGGATTCTAGCTATGGTGTGCAAGGGACCCAGTACTTC

clone_size: -
v_call: TRBV6-5
j_call: TRBJ2-1
d_call: -
cdr3_aa: CVSSYRVGKSSYNEQFF
cdr3_nt: TGTGTCAGTAGTTACCGCGTCGGTAAAAGCTCCTACAATGAGCAGTTTTTC

clone_size: -
v_call: TRBV11-3
j_call: TRBJ1-2
d_call: -
cdr3_aa: CASSPDSRYDYTF
cdr3_nt: TGTGCCAGTAGCCCCGACAGCCGCTATGACTACACCTTC

clone_size: -
v_call: TRBV2
j_call: TRBJ1-4
d_call: -
cdr3_aa: CARSEIGFNEKLFF
cdr3_nt: TGTGCCAGGAGTGAAATAGGTTTTAATGAAAAACTGTTTTTT

clone_size: -
v_call: TRBV5-4
j_call: TRBJ1-2
d_call: TRBD1
cdr3_aa: CANSKGQLNYGYTF
cdr3_nt: TGTGCCAACAGCAAGGGACAGCTTAACTATGGCTACACCTTC

clone_size: -
v_call: TRBV12-3/TRBV12-4
j_call: TRBJ1-5
d_call: -
cdr3_aa: CASSLTWTQPQHF
cdr3_nt: TGTGCCAGCAGCCTGACATGGACTCAGCCCCAGCATTTT

clone_size: few
v_call: TRBV10-3
j_call: TRBJ1-5
d_call: -
cdr3_aa: CAISETHIGEQPQHF
cdr3_nt: TGTGCCATCAGTGAGACTCACATTGGGGAACAGCCCCAGCATTTT

clone_size: many
v_call: TRBV6-5
j_call: TRBJ2-1
d_call: -
cdr3_aa: CASRRGGSDEQFF
cdr3_nt: TGTGCCAGCAGGAGAGGGGGTTCCGATGAGCAGTTCTTC

clone_size: few
v_call: TRBV5-6
j_call: TRBJ2-7
d_call: TRBD1
cdr3_aa: CASSDGQGTAVYEQYF
cdr3_nt: TGTGCCAGCAGCGACGGACAGGGAACCGCGGTGTACGAGCAGTACTTC

clone_size: -
v_call: TRBV12-3/TRBV12-4
j_call: TRBJ2-5
d_call: TRBD2
cdr3_aa: CASSFHALTSGGQEAQYF
cdr3_nt: TGTGCCAGCAGTTTCCACGCCTTGACTAGCGGTGGCCAAGAGGCCCAGTACTTC

clone_size: many
v_call: TRBV29-1
j_call: TRBJ2-5
d_call: TRBD2
cdr3_aa: CSVRRSGGETQYF
cdr3_nt: TGCAGCGTCCGAAGGTCGGGGGGAGAGACCCAGTACTTC

clone_size: few
v_call: TRBV1
j_call: TRBJ2-7
d_call: -
cdr3_aa: CTSSQAHPAGPTYEQYF
cdr3_nt: TGCACCAGTAGCCAAGCGCATCCGGCAGGCCCTACCTACGAGCAGTACTTC

clone_size: few
v_call: TRBV6-2/TRBV6-3
j_call: TRBJ2-2
d_call: TRBD2
cdr3_aa: CASSLTLRGRFTGELFF
cdr3_nt: TGTGCCAGCAGCTTAACCCTTCGCGGGAGATTCACCGGGGAGCTGTTTTTT

clone_size: few
v_call: TRBV12-3/TRBV12-4
j_call: TRBJ2-7
d_call: TRBD1
cdr3_aa: CASQGGVSYEQYF
cdr3_nt: TGTGCCAGCCAAGGGGGCGTGAGTTACGAGCAGTACTTC

clone_size: -
v_call: TRBV29-1
j_call: TRBJ2-1
d_call: TRBD2
cdr3_aa: CSVNLVAGVEDLYNEQFF
cdr3_nt: TGCAGCGTCAATCTAGTAGCGGGAGTCGAGGATCTCTACAATGAGCAGTTCTTC

clone_size: -
v_call: TRBV11-2
j_call: TRBJ1-2
d_call: -
cdr3_aa: CASSLEGAVYGYTF
cdr3_nt: TGTGCCAGCAGCCTAGAAGGCGCAGTCTATGGCTACACCTTC

clone_size: many
v_call: TRBV29-1
j_call: TRBJ2-5
d_call: -
cdr3_aa: CSVERQDLQETQYF
cdr3_nt: TGCAGCGTTGAAAGGCAGGATCTCCAAGAGACCCAGTACTTC

clone_size: -
v_call: TRBV6-6
j_call: TRBJ2-7
d_call: -
cdr3_aa: CASSQRDSSYEQYF
cdr3_nt: TGTGCCAGCAGTCAGCGGGACAGTTCCTACGAGCAGTACTTC

clone_size: -
v_call: TRBV4-2
j_call: TRBJ2-1
d_call: TRBD2
cdr3_aa: CASSQSGLAEYNEQFF
cdr3_nt: TGTGCCAGCAGCCAGTCGGGACTAGCGGAATACAATGAGCAGTTCTTC

clone_size: many
v_call: TRBV6-5
j_call: TRBJ2-5
d_call: -
cdr3_aa: CASRLSTQETQYF
cdr3_nt: TGTGCCAGCAGATTGTCCACCCAAGAGACCCAGTACTTC

clone_size: many
v_call: TRBV12-3/TRBV12-4
j_call: TRBJ1-1
d_call: -
cdr3_aa: CASSFFRGNTEAFF
cdr3_nt: TGTGCCAGCAGTTTCTTTAGAGGGAACACTGAAGCTTTCTTT

clone_size: many
v_call: TRBV29-1
j_call: TRBJ2-7
d_call: -
cdr3_aa: CSVGEGEREQYF
cdr3_nt: TGCAGCGTTGGGGAAGGGGAAAGGGAGCAGTACTTC

clone_size: many
v_call: TRBV11-1
j_call: TRBJ2-4
d_call: TRBD2
cdr3_aa: CASSLGTSGNPTKNIQYF
cdr3_nt: TGTGCCAGCAGCTTGGGGACTAGCGGGAACCCTACCAAAAACATTCAGTACTTC

clone_size: once
v_call: TRBV6-1
j_call: TRBJ2-3
d_call: -
cdr3_aa: CASSAVWFTYTQNF
cdr3_nt: TGTGCCAGCAGTGCTGTGTGGTTTACATATACGCAGAATTTT

clone_size: -
v_call: TRBV11-2
j_call: TRBJ1-1
d_call: -
cdr3_aa: CASSLIGTEAFF
cdr3_nt: TGTGCCAGCAGCTTAATAGGCACCGAAGCTTTCTTT

clone_size: many
v_call: TRBV29-1
j_call: TRBJ2-1
d_call: -
cdr3_aa: CSVEMGRNEQFF
cdr3_nt: TGCAGCGTTGAAATGGGCAGGAATGAGCAGTTCTTC